Shown below are 31 T cell receptor beta chains from a single sample sequenced in a study of shared clonotypes between healthy human individuals. The naive CD8 fraction comprised CD45RO-negative cells positively selected for CCR7 and excluded terminally differentiated effector memory CD45RA+ cells. Method: immunoSEQ multiplex PCR; TCRdb's copy keeps in-frame clones and lacks some. The table records about 2 million clones, less than 95% of them present only once. The source material was naive CD8+ T cells sorted from blood. Source of these receptors: a man aged 18 to 29 in good health.

The rearrangement uses TRBV10-2 and TRBJ2-7, with 15 bases aligning to TRBD2. The germline gives CDR1 WSHSY, CDR2 SAAADI. J lost 2 bases, V lost 4 bases, and 6 bases had no gene match. This CDR3 comprises 17 residues. The CDR3 region is CASSGGLAGGPTYEQYF. The CDR3 coding sequence is TGCGCCAGCAGTGGGGGACTAGCGGGGGGCCCTACCTACGAGCAGTACTTC.

The genes are TRBV28 and TRBJ2-6, with TRBD1 matching over 11 bases. CDR3 length: 17 amino acids. With 4 bases clipped from V and 0 bases from J, the junction kept 2 bases outside the gene matches. CDR1 is MDHEN, CDR2 SYDVKM, per germline. Here the CDR3 DNA reads TGTGCCAGCAGTTGGGACAGGGGGTACTCTGGGGCCAACGTCCTGACTTTC. Residues: CASSWDRGYSGANVLTF.

V usage is TRBV9 and J usage is TRBJ2-7; the match to TRBD1 covers 9 bases. With V trimmed by 3 bases and J by 5 bases, 9 bases remained unmatched. Germline V gene lookup returns CDR1 SGDLS and CDR2 YYNGEE. The CDR3 has 15 residues. The CDR3: CASSASGTGLDEQYF. In DNA, the CDR3 is TGTGCCAGCAGCGCGTCCGGGACAGGGTTGGACGAGCAGTACTTC.

The chain links TRBV5-6 to TRBJ1-6; D may be TRBD1 (5 bases). Trimming stripped 5 bases from V and 17 bases from J, with 29 bases between. This CDR3 has 16 amino acids. Germline CDR1 and CDR2: SGHDT and YYEEEE. Here the CDR3 DNA reads TGTGCCAGCAGGCTCGGAACTCGACAGTTTAATTCACCTATCCACTTT. Its protein product is CASRLGTRQFNSPIHF. Based on the CDR3 plus reference TRBV5-6 and TRBJ1-6, the full variable domain is DAGVTQSPTHLIKTRGQQVTLRCSPKSGHDTVSWYQQALGQGPQFIFQYYEEEERQRGNFPDRFSGHQFPNYSSELNVNALLLGDSALYLCASRLGTRQFNSPIHFGNGTRLTVT.

V is TRBV19 and J is TRBJ2-2; the D gene could be TRBD1 or TRBD2 (5 bases each). The CDR3 extends over 17 amino acids. V was cut by 0 bases and J by 4 bases, with 15 bases left in between. Germline V gene lookup returns CDR1 LNHDA and CDR2 SQIVND (reference sequence). In nucleotides, the CDR3 is TGTGCCAGTAGTATAGATCATTTGGCAGGGAGCACCGGGGAGCTGTTTTTT. It translates to CASSIDHLAGSTGELFF.

CDR3 sequence: CASSPRLAGVWGDEQFF. The CDR3 DNA is TGTGCCAGCAGCCCCCGACTAGCGGGGGTTTGGGGTGATGAGCAGTTCTTC. The chain has TRBV7-8 and TRBJ2-1; TRBD2 aligns across 12 bases. Germline-derived CDR1 and CDR2 are SGHVS and FQNEAQ. The CDR3 spans 17 residues. V shed 5 bases and J 8 bases; nucleotides not matched to a gene: 13.

The gene calls are TRBV27 and TRBJ2-5, with 12 positions matching TRBD1. The CDR3 runs to 16 residues. Trimming took 5 bases from V and 5 from J; bases not matched to a gene: 9. CDR1 is MNHEY, CDR2 SMNVEV, per germline (reference sequence). CDR3 nucleotides: TGTGCCAGCAGTCAAGCGGGACAGGGGGCAATCGAGACCCAGTACTTC. It is translated as CASSQAGQGAIETQYF.

The gene calls are TRBV30 and TRBJ2-5, with 8 bases aligning to TRBD2. V lost 4 bases to trimming and J lost 1 base; unmatched junction nucleotides: 5. The CDR3 loop spans 14 amino acids. CDR1 and CDR2 from the germline V gene are GTSNPN and SVGIG (reference sequence). CDR3 DNA sequence: TGTGCCTGGAATGTAGCGGGAACCCAAGAGACCCAGTACTTC. As protein: CAWNVAGTQETQYF.

V usage is TRBV5-6 and J usage is TRBJ2-7, with TRBD1 identical over 7 bases. The length of the CDR3 is 12 residues. V gave up 4 bases and J gave up 7 bases; unmatched junction bases: 5. Germline lookup yields CDR1 SGHDT and CDR2 YYEEEE. The CDR3 DNA reads as TGTGCCAGCAGCCCCGGGACAGAAGAGCAGTACTTC. Residues: CASSPGTEEQYF. The variable domain in full, with the rest retrieved from reference TRBV5-6 and TRBJ2-7, is DAGVTQSPTHLIKTRGQQVTLRCSPKSGHDTVSWYQQALGQGPQFIFQYYEEEERQRGNFPDRFSGHQFPNYSSELNVNALLLGDSALYLCASSPGTEEQYFGPGTRLTVT.

About this clone: The same CDR3 arises from other DNA sequences in this sample as well. This chain joins TRBV5-6 and TRBJ2-1; no definite D call. The germline gives CDR1 SGHDT, CDR2 YYEEEE. This CDR3 region has 11 residues. With 0 bases removed from V and 9 bases from J, the gap between germline ends came to 4 bases. CDR3 bases: TGTGCCAGCAGCTTGGGTGGTGAGCAGTTCTTC. It encodes CASSLGGEQFF.

The gene calls are TRBV11-2 and TRBJ2-5, with TRBD1 as a possible D gene (6 bases). The CDR3 spans 14 residues. Trimming pared 4 bases from V and 2 bases from J, leaving 11 bases between. Germline CDR1 is SGHAT and CDR2 is FQNNGV. The DNA for the CDR3 is TGTGCCAGCAGCTATTGGACAGAACAAGAGACCCAGTACTTC. Residues: CASSYWTEQETQYF.

The chain recombines TRBV18 with TRBJ1-6, with unresolved D. Per the germline V gene, CDR1 is KGHSH and CDR2 is LQKENI. V lost 4 bases to trimming and J lost 7 bases, with 23 bases between them. The CDR3 runs 18 residues. This chain's CDR3 is CASSLFDQAREGNSPLHF. CDR3 in DNA: TGTGCCAGCTCACTGTTCGATCAAGCCCGGGAGGGAAATTCACCCCTCCACTTT.

The chain has TRBV6-1 and TRBJ2-3; TRBD2 aligns across 10 bases. CDR3 length equals 17 residues. V lost 4 bases and J lost 4; bases outside the gene matches: 11. Germline assignment: CDR1 MNHNS and CDR2 SASEGT. The CDR3: CASSAAERGGRADTQYF. The CDR3 coding sequence is TGTGCCAGCAGTGCAGCGGAGCGGGGGGGCCGAGCAGATACGCAGTATTTT.

The chain recombines TRBV9 with TRBJ1-1; 8 bases match TRBD1. V was pared by 6 bases and J by 7 bases, with 8 bases of the junction left unmatched. CDR3 size: 13 residues. Per the germline V gene, CDR1 is SGDLS and CDR2 is YYNGEE. The DNA of the CDR3 is TGTGCCAGCAACGATATAACAGGGGGTGAAGCTTTCTTT. Protein: CASNDITGGEAFF.

The V call is TRBV7-9, the J call TRBJ1-2; D might be TRBD1 (6 bases). V lost 5 bases to trimming and J lost 1 base, with 23 bases between them. The CDR3 has 18 amino acids. Germline CDR1 is SEHNR and CDR2 is FQNEAQ (reference sequence). The CDR3 sequence: CASSLNGQLLTLNYGYTF. DNA of the CDR3: TGTGCCAGCAGCCTGAACGGACAGCTCCTAACTCTTAACTATGGCTACACCTTC.

This clone was recorded once. The chain has TRBV6-5 and TRBJ1-2, with D hard to call. CDR1 and CDR2 (germline): MNHEY, SVGAGI. The CDR3 sequence is 11 residues long. Trimming took 8 bases from V and 4 from J, leaving 8 bases between them. CDR3 amino acids: CASEGFYGYTF. The CDR3 DNA follows: TGTGCCAGCGAGGGCTTCTATGGCTACACCTTC.

V usage is TRBV28 and J usage is TRBJ1-1; maybe TRBD1 (6 bases). The CDR3 is 13 residues long. Germline CDR1 and CDR2: MDHEN and SYDVKM. The germline V and J ends were trimmed by 3 bases and 7 bases, with 12 bases remaining between them. The CDR3, as DNA: TGTGCCAGCAGTTTCTTCAGGGGTAGTGAAGCTTTCTTT. It specifies CASSFFRGSEAFF.

The chain uses TRBV5-1 and TRBJ2-3; D is ambiguous. The CDR3 sequence is 11 residues long. CDR1 is SGHRS, CDR2 YFSETQ, per germline. V shed 5 bases and J shed 4 bases, with 5 bases lying between them. The CDR3 bases are TGCGCCAGCAGAATGGCAGATACGCAGTATTTT. It is translated as CASRMADTQYF.

This CDR3 reads CASSQGPGHQETQYF. The CDR3, as DNA: TGTGCCAGCAGCCAGGGTCCGGGACACCAAGAGACCCAGTACTTC. The V and J genes are TRBV4-2 and TRBJ2-5, with D perhaps being TRBD1 or TRBD2 (5 bases each). The CDR3 consists of 15 residues. CDR1 is LGHNA and CDR2 is YNFKEQ in the germline V gene. V lost 3 bases to trimming and J lost 0 bases, with 11 bases between them.

This clone was observed a few times. The chain links TRBV25-1 to TRBJ2-7; D is undetermined. The CDR3 is made up of 13 amino acids. With 3 bases removed from V and 7 bases from J, the gap between germline ends came to 13 bases. CDR1 and CDR2 from the germline V gene are MGHDK and SYGVNS. The CDR3 DNA is TGTGCCAGCAGTGAGCTGGGTGTGGAAGAGCAGTACTTC. This codes for CASSELGVEEQYF.

This chain links TRBV19 with TRBJ1-5; TRBD1 matches at 7 bases. CDR3 length: 16 residues. Trimming removed 5 bases from V and 2 bases from J; junction bases left unmatched: 9. Per germline, CDR1 LNHDA and CDR2 SQIVND (reference sequence). Here the CDR3 reads CASSPRQGLGNQPQHF. The CDR3 region has the DNA TGTGCCAGTAGTCCTCGACAGGGATTGGGCAATCAGCCCCAGCATTTT.

This chain links TRBV7-9 with TRBJ2-3; no definite D call. The germline V and J ends were trimmed by 3 bases and 6 bases, with 7 bases remaining between them. CDR1 SEHNR and CDR2 FQNEAQ come from the germline V gene (reference sequence). The CDR3 covers 12 residues. The DNA for the CDR3 is TGTGCCAGCAGCTTGTATAGTGATACGCAGTATTTT. Translating it yields CASSLYSDTQYF. Full variable domain (missing parts from reference TRBV7-9 and TRBJ2-3): DTGVSQNPRHKITKRGQNVTFRCDPISEHNRLYWYRQTLGQGPEFLTYFQNEAQLEKSRLLSDRFSAERPKGSFSTLEIQRTEQGDSAMYLCASSLYSDTQYFGPGTRLTVL.

This chain links TRBV27 with TRBJ2-7; 9 nucleotides align to TRBD2. The CDR3 has 14 residues. J gave up 5 bases and V 5 bases, and 7 bases lay outside the gene matches. Germline CDR1 and CDR2: MNHEY and SMNVEV (reference sequence). CDR3 in amino acids: CASSAGLAIHEQYF. The CDR3 coding sequence is TGTGCCAGCAGTGCGGGACTAGCTATCCACGAGCAGTACTTC.

DNA of the CDR3: TGTGCCAGCAGTTCCCCCGGGACAGGGAACTACAATGAGCAGTTCTTC. Amino acids: CASSSPGTGNYNEQFF. The genes are TRBV28 and TRBJ2-1; 9 bases match TRBD1. Losses at the gene ends were 4 bases for V and 3 bases for J; bases not matched to a gene: 7. The CDR3 consists of 16 residues. Germline V CDR1 and CDR2: MDHEN, SYDVKM.

As concerns this clone: The junction does not match germline at one end; this may be a read error. V is TRBV13 and J is TRBJ2-7; the D gene is possibly TRBD1 (6 bases). Germline V gives CDR1 PRHDT, CDR2 FYEKMQ (reference sequence). CDR3 length equals 15 residues. The CDR3 nucleotides read TGTGCCAGCAGCCAAGTCAAACAGGGCCTTTTCCACGATACCTTC. Encoded protein: CASSQVKQGLFHDTF. The full variable domain, rest sourced from reference TRBV13 and TRBJ2-7, is AAGVIQSPRHLIKEKRETATLKCYPIPRHDTVYWYQQGPGQDPQFLISFYEKMQSDKGSIPDRFSAQQFSDYHSELNMSSLELGDSALYFCASSQVKQGLFHDTFGPGTRLTVT.

The chain has TRBV7-6 and TRBJ1-3, with D perhaps matching TRBD1 (5 bases). This CDR3 comprises 15 residues. V lost 2 bases, J lost 2 bases, and 10 bases lay in between. Germline V gene lookup returns CDR1 SGHVS and CDR2 FNYEAQ. The CDR3 spells CASSLRQGPGNTIYF. DNA for the CDR3: TGTGCCAGCAGCTTAAGGCAGGGACCTGGAAACACCATATATTTT. The entire variable domain, with the rest obtained from reference TRBV7-6 and TRBJ1-3, is as follows: GAGVSQSPRYKVTKRGQDVALRCDPISGHVSLYWYRQALGQGPEFLTYFNYEAQQDKSGLPNDRFSAERPEGSISTLTIQRTEQRDSAMYRCASSLRQGPGNTIYFGEGSWLTVV.

Details on this clone: The same CDR3 arises from other DNA sequences in this sample as well. V and J are TRBV10-2 and TRBJ1-2; the match to TRBD1 covers 9 bases. CDR1 WSHSY and CDR2 SAAADI come from the germline V gene. V lost 7 bases to trimming and J lost 8 bases; unmatched junction nucleotides: 11. The CDR3 runs to 14 residues. The CDR3 nucleotides read TGCGCCAGCACCGAAACCGGGACAGGGAGGGGCTACACCTTC. It encodes CASTETGTGRGYTF.

The chain is built from TRBV7-9 and TRBJ1-6; D call uncertain. The V end was cut by 10 bases, the J end by 5 bases, with 18 bases between. Germline CDR1 is SEHNR and CDR2 is FQNEAQ (reference sequence). The CDR3 has 15 amino acids. Here the CDR3 reads CAISRSDPNNSPLHF. CDR3 nucleotides: TGTGCCATCTCCAGGAGCGATCCAAATAATTCACCCCTCCACTTT.

Comments on this clone: Other DNA variants within this sample encode the same CDR3. This chain connects TRBV27 to TRBJ1-2, with 7 nucleotides matching TRBD1. The CDR3 is 14 residues long. Germline-derived CDR1 and CDR2 are MNHEY and SMNVEV (reference sequence). After removal of 3 bases from V and 0 bases from J, the junction contained 1 base not matched to a gene. This CDR3 is CASSLTGSNYGYTF. The CDR3 bases are TGTGCCAGCAGTTTGACAGGGTCTAACTATGGCTACACCTTC.

The rearrangement joins TRBV4-2 to TRBJ2-3; a weak D match, TRBD2 (5 bases). V was trimmed by 3 bases and J by 2 bases, leaving 12 bases between them. CDR3 length: 15 residues. The germline gives CDR1 LGHNA, CDR2 YNFKEQ. The CDR3 loop reads CASSHLLDYTDTQYF. CDR3 sequence (DNA): TGTGCCAGCAGCCACTTACTAGACTACACAGATACGCAGTATTTT.

This clone has only one observation. The J gene is TRBJ1-4, the V gene TRBV27, with a weak D call TRBD1 (6 bases). The CDR3 totals 16 residues. The germline CDR1 and CDR2 sequences are MNHEY and SMNVEV (reference sequence). V shed 6 bases and J shed 12 bases, with 26 bases lying between them. CDR3 DNA sequence: TGTGCCAGCAGGGGAAAGTACAGGGTCGGAGACGAAGAACTGTTTTTT. It is translated as CASRGKYRVGDEELFF.